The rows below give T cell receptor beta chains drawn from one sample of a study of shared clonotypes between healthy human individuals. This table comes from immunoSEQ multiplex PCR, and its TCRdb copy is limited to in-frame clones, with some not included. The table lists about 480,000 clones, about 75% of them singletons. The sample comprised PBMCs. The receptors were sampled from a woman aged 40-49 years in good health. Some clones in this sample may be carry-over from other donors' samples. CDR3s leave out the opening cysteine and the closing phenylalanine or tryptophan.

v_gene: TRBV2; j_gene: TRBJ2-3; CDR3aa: ASDGINGDTQY
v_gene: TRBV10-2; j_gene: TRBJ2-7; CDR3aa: ASRGTLSYEQY
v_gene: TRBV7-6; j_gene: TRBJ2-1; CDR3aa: ASSSHPGTEPYNEQF
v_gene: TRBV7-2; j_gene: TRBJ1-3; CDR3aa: ASSLSHRSGNTIY
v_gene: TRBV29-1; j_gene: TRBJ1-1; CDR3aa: SVETGARGAF
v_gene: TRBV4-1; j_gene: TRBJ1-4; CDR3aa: ASSHRPRGLTLEKLF
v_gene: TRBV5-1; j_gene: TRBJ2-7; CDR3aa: ASSDGPLGEQY
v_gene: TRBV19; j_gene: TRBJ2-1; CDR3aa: ASGGTSGRTGEQF
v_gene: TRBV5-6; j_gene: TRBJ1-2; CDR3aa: ASSLPLFRQDYYGYT
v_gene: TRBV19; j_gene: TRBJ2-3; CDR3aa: ASSRSREITDTQY
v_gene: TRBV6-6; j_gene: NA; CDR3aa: ASSYPGKNEQY
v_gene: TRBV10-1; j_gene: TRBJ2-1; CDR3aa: ASSSSSHEQF